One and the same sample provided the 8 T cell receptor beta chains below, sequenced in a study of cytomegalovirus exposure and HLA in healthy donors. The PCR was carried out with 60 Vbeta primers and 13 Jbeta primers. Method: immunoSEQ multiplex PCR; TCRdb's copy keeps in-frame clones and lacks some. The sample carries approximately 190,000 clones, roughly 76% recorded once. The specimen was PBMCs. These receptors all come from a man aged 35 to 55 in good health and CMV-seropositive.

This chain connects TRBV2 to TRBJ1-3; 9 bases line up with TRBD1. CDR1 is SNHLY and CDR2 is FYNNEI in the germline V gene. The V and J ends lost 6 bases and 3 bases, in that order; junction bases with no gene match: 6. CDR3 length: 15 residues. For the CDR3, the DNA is TGTGCCAGCAGAAAACAGGGGGCGCTTGGAAACACCATATATTTT. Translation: CASRKQGALGNTIYF.

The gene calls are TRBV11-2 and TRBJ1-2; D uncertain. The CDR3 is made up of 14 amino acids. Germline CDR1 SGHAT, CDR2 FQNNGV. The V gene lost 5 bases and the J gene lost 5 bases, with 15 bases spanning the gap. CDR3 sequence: CASSPGPAGYGYTF. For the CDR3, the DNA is TGTGCCAGCAGCCCCGGGCCAGCGGGGTATGGCTACACCTTC.

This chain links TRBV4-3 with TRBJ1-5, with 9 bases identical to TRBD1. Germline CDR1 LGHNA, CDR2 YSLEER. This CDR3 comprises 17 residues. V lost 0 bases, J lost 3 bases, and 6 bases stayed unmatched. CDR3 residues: CASSQDAGTGTNQPQHF. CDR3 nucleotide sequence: TGCGCCAGCAGCCAAGATGCCGGGACAGGGACCAATCAGCCCCAGCATTTT.

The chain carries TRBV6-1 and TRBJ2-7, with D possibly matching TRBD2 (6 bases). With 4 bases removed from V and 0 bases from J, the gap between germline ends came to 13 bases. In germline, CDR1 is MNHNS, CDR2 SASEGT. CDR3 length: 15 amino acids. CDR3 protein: CASSGQRVFSYEQYF. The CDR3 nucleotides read TGTGCCAGCAGTGGCCAGCGGGTCTTCTCCTACGAGCAGTACTTC.

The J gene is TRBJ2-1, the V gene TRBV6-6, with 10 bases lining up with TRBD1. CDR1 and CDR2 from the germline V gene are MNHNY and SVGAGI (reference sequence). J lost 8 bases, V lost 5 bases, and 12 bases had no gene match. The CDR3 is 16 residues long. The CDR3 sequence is CASSTQTGTGVDEQFF. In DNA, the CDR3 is TGTGCCAGCAGTACGCAAACCGGGACAGGGGTCGATGAGCAGTTCTTC.

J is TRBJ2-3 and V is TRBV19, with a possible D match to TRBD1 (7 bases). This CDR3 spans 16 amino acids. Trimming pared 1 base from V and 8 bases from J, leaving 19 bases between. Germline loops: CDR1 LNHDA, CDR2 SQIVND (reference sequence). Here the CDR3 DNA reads TGTGCCAGTAGTATAGGGCCAGGGGGGCCCTCCGGTACGCAGTATTTT. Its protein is CASSIGPGGPSGTQYF.

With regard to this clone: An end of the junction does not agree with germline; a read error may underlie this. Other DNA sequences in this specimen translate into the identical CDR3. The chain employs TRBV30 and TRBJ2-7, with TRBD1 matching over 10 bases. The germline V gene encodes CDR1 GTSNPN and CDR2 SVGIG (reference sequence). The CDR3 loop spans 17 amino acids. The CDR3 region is CAWSRPGQGIFSYEQYF. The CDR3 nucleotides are TGTGCCTGGAGTCGACCGGGACAGGGGATTTTCTCCTACGAGCAGTACTTT.

DNA for the CDR3: TGTGCCAGCAGCTTATCGGGCGGGGGGTACCCCGGCGATACGCAGTATTTT. It codes for CASSLSGGGYPGDTQYF. The V gene is TRBV7-3, the J gene TRBJ2-3; 8 nucleotides agree with TRBD2. The CDR3 length is 17 residues. After removal of 2 bases from V and 6 bases from J, the junction contained 13 bases not matched to a gene. Germline CDR1 is SGHTA and CDR2 is FQGTGA.